The text below deals with one TCR beta chain. Its matching antigen is unknown. TCRdb's table, derived via immunoSEQ multiplex PCR, lists solely in-frame clones and lacks some. The sample has 98,000 or so clones; around nine tenths are singletons. CDR3 length: 19 residues. The V gene's germline CDR1 is MDHEN and CDR2 SYDVKM. Trimming cost V 4 bases and J 2 bases; bases outside gene matches: 11. This sample was included in a study of T cell responses to AZD1222 COVID-19 vaccine. Broader study findings: Baseline serostatus was positive in only six AZD1222 recipients. Donors, mostly white British, included more females; clonal diversity was possibly underestimated.

This clonotype originated in an adult who received the MenACWY meningococcal vaccine as a control. The V gene is TRBV28, the J gene TRBJ1-4, with 12 bases aligning to TRBD1. The starting material was peripheral blood, obtained 28 days after the second dose of the MenACWY control vaccine. CDR3 in DNA: TGTGCCAGCAGTTCAACCCGGGACAGGGGGCGTGCGACTAATGAAAAACTGTTTTTT. Translating it yields CASSSTRDRGRATNEKLFF.